The 25 T cell receptor beta chains below come from one sample, sequenced in a study of cytomegalovirus exposure and HLA in healthy donors (dated 2017 in TCRdb). The library relied on the immunoSEQ multiplex PCR assay. TCRdb provides this immuneACCESS table in a form limited to in-frame rearrangements. Some clones are lacking; in checked studies, under half of them reflect an unresolved V gene, and why the rest are absent is not known. For this sample the table gives 75,000 to 100,000 clones, of which roughly 96% were detected only once. The leading ten clones occupy 0.78% of the sample. Input material: PBMCs. These receptors were taken from a man between 18 and 35 years old in good health and CMV-seronegative.

The gene calls are TRBV6-5 and TRBJ1-5; D gene unclear. Trimming shortened V by 5 bases and J by 6 bases, and 11 bases separated the two germline ends. This CDR3 contains 13 residues. Germline CDR1 reads MNHEY; CDR2 reads SVGAGI. CDR3 in amino acids: CASSLDWGQPQHF. The CDR3 nucleotides read TGTGCCAGCAGTCTGGACTGGGGTCAGCCCCAGCATTTT.

V gene TRBV4-3 combines with J gene TRBJ1-2; possibly TRBD1 for D (5 bases). The V end lost 0 bases, the J end lost 7 bases, and 15 bases lay between the germline ends. This CDR3 has 15 amino acids. Germline V CDR1 and CDR2: LGHNA, YSLEER. The chain's CDR3 is CASSQEEGRAFGYTF. Here the CDR3 DNA reads TGCGCCAGCAGCCAAGAGGAGGGACGGGCCTTTGGCTACACCTTC.

The gene calls are TRBV5-1 and TRBJ1-5; D is possibly TRBD1 (5 bases). Germline CDR1 reads SGHRS; CDR2 reads YFSETQ. V shed 4 bases and J shed 0 bases, with 11 bases lying between them. The CDR3 has 15 amino acids. The CDR3 spells CASSPGLVSNQPQHF. The DNA of the CDR3 is TGCGCCAGCAGCCCAGGGCTCGTTAGCAATCAGCCCCAGCATTTT.

This chain uses TRBV19 with TRBJ2-1; D ambiguous. The V end was cut by 5 bases, the J end by 2 bases, with 7 bases between. CDR1 LNHDA and CDR2 SQIVND come from the germline V gene (reference sequence). The CDR3 loop spans 13 amino acids. The chain's CDR3 is CASSPNPYNEQFF. CDR3 DNA: TGTGCCAGTAGTCCTAACCCCTACAATGAGCAGTTCTTC.

The chain recombines TRBV28 with TRBJ2-7, with TRBD2 matching 7 bases. V lost 4 bases, J lost 6 bases, and 9 bases stayed unmatched. Per the germline V gene, CDR1 is MDHEN and CDR2 is SYDVKM. This CDR3 region has 14 residues. The CDR3 nucleotides read TGTGCCAGCAGTTCCCGGGGCCCGGGGGGCGAGCAGTACGTC. This translates into CASSSRGPGGEQYV.

This clone was found once. V gene TRBV4-2 combines with J gene TRBJ2-5, with D uncertain. The CDR3 has 17 residues. Germline CDR1 reads LGHNA; CDR2 reads YNFKEQ. V gave up 2 bases and J gave up 1 base, with 17 bases separating them. The CDR3 DNA reads TGTGCCAGCAGCCAATTAACCCACCGCGGAGTCCAAGAGACCCAGTACTTC. Protein sequence: CASSQLTHRGVQETQYF.

The chain recombines TRBV14 with TRBJ2-2, with 9 bases that match TRBD1. The CDR3 runs 20 residues. Looked up from germline, CDR1 is SGHDN and CDR2 is FVKESK. V trimming: 0 bases; J trimming: 4 bases; junction bases outside the gene matches: 15. CDR3 amino acids: CASSQDWTSPGQGVTGELFF. Written as DNA, the CDR3 is TGTGCCAGCAGCCAAGATTGGACCTCACCGGGACAGGGAGTCACCGGGGAGCTGTTTTTT.

This chain links TRBV27 with TRBJ1-1, with 8 bases identical to TRBD1. The V gene end was trimmed by 4 bases and the J gene end by 9 bases; junction bases not matched to a gene: 7. The germline V gene encodes CDR1 MNHEY and CDR2 SMNVEV (reference sequence). The CDR3 has 13 residues. CDR3 residues: CASSWDRTGQAFF. CDR3 nucleotide sequence: TGTGCCAGCAGTTGGGACAGGACCGGACAAGCTTTCTTT.

J is TRBJ2-7 and V is TRBV27, with 8 bases aligning to TRBD1. The CDR3 is made up of 14 amino acids. CDR1 MNHEY and CDR2 SMNVEV come from the germline V gene (reference sequence). Unmatched junction bases numbered 7, after V lost 5 bases and J lost 4 bases. The CDR3 loop reads CASSPRTGLYEQYF. The DNA of the CDR3 is TGTGCCAGCAGTCCTCGGACAGGGCTATACGAGCAGTACTTC.

The chain joins TRBV5-1 to TRBJ2-5; D may be TRBD2 (6 bases). Trimming took 4 bases from V and 5 from J, leaving 12 bases between them. CDR1 is SGHRS, CDR2 YFSETQ, per germline. The CDR3 has 13 residues. Here the CDR3 DNA reads TGCGCCAGCAGCGGAGGGGTAGGCGAGACCCAGTACTTC. This sequence encodes CASSGGVGETQYF.

The chain couples TRBV28 to TRBJ1-2; D might be TRBD1 (5 bases). CDR3 length: 15 amino acids. From germline, CDR1 is MDHEN and CDR2 SYDVKM. V shed 6 bases and J shed 4 bases, with 18 bases lying between them. Written as DNA, the CDR3 is TGTGCCAGCAGGTTCTCAGGGTCGGGTGTCTATGGCTACACCTTC. Protein sequence: CASRFSGSGVYGYTF.

The sample holds one count of this clone. Here the CDR3 reads CASSVISGTNTGELFF. DNA for the CDR3: TGCGCCAGCAGCGTCATTAGCGGGACGAACACCGGGGAGCTGTTTTTT. The chain employs TRBV5-1 and TRBJ2-2, with TRBD2 matching 8 bases. The CDR3 is 16 amino acids. Per the germline V gene, CDR1 is SGHRS and CDR2 is YFSETQ. Losses at the gene ends were 4 bases for V and 0 bases for J; bases not matched to a gene: 5.

CDR3 loop: CASSLDGQAFYEQYF. As DNA, the CDR3 is TGCGCCAGCAGCTTGGATGGACAGGCTTTTTACGAGCAGTACTTC. The gene calls are TRBV5-1 and TRBJ2-7, with TRBD1 matching 7 bases. The germline V gene has CDR1 SGHRS and CDR2 YFSETQ. Unmatched junction bases numbered 7, after V lost 0 bases and J lost 4 bases. This CDR3 comprises 15 residues.

This clone was seen only a few times. V and J are TRBV9 and TRBJ2-2; 12 positions agree with TRBD2. Trimming at V came to 4 bases and at J to 5 bases, leaving 9 bases not matched to a gene. The CDR3 extends over 17 amino acids. The germline V gene has CDR1 SGDLS and CDR2 YYNGEE. CDR3 residues: CASSRTSGDPRTGELFF. The CDR3 DNA sequence: TGTGCCAGCAGCCGGACTAGCGGGGACCCAAGGACCGGGGAGCTGTTTTTT.

The chain employs TRBV4-3 and TRBJ2-3, with D possibly being TRBD2 (6 bases). The CDR3 spans 17 residues. V shed 1 base and J shed 1 base, with 15 bases lying between them. CDR1 LGHNA and CDR2 YSLEER come from the germline V gene. CDR3 bases: TGCGCCAGCAGCCAAGGAAATTCGGGACTGCGCACAGATACGCAGTATTTT. This gives the protein CASSQGNSGLRTDTQYF.

The chain has TRBV7-3 and TRBJ2-1; 9 positions agree with TRBD2. CDR1 is SGHTA and CDR2 is FQGTGA in the germline V gene. The CDR3 contains 16 residues. Trimming cost V 5 bases and J 8 bases; bases outside gene matches: 13. In DNA, the CDR3 is TGTGCCAGCAGCCCACGTGGAGCGGGAGGAGAATATGAGCAGTTCTTC. Translating it yields CASSPRGAGGEYEQFF.

The chain is built from TRBV28 and TRBJ2-7; no clear D. The CDR3 consists of 14 residues. Germline CDR1 reads MDHEN; CDR2 reads SYDVKM. Trimming stripped 3 bases from V and 5 bases from J, with 14 bases between. CDR3 nucleotides: TGTGCCAGCAGTTTCCTAGAGAGCACCGACGAGCAGTACTTC. Amino acids: CASSFLESTDEQYF.

The rearrangement joins TRBV11-3 to TRBJ1-1; the match to TRBD1 covers 11 bases. The CDR3 runs to 14 residues. The V segment lost 3 bases and the J segment 7 bases; nucleotides outside the gene matches: 4. Per the germline V gene, CDR1 is SGHNT and CDR2 is YENEEA. CDR3 amino acids: CASSLDRGLNEAFF. Here the CDR3 DNA reads TGTGCCAGCAGCTTGGACAGGGGGCTTAATGAAGCTTTCTTT.

This chain links TRBV7-9 with TRBJ2-1; TRBD2 aligns across 10 bases. The CDR3 totals 17 residues. Looked up from germline, CDR1 is SEHNR and CDR2 is FQNEAQ (reference sequence). V lost 3 bases to trimming and J lost 6 bases; unmatched junction nucleotides: 11. The CDR3 DNA reads as TGTGCCAGCAGCTTTAATTTCGTTAGCGGGAGGTCCAATGAGCAGTTCTTC. Protein product: CASSFNFVSGRSNEQFF. The full variable domain, its missing parts supplied by reference TRBV7-9 and TRBJ2-1, is DTGVSQNPRHKITKRGQNVTFRCDPISEHNRLYWYRQTLGQGPEFLTYFQNEAQLEKSRLLSDRFSAERPKGSFSTLEIQRTEQGDSAMYLCASSFNFVSGRSNEQFFGPGTRLTVL.

This sequence joins TRBV27 and TRBJ2-3, with D possibly matching TRBD2 (6 bases). Between the trimmed V and J ends, which lost 2 bases and 6 bases, there was a span of 18 bases. The CDR3 is made up of 16 amino acids. The germline V gene encodes CDR1 MNHEY and CDR2 SMNVEV (reference sequence). The chain's CDR3 is CASSLLPGLPVDTQYF. The CDR3 region has the DNA TGTGCCAGCAGTTTACTCCCGGGACTCCCTGTCGATACGCAGTATTTT.

The chain is built from TRBV5-6 and TRBJ2-5; 7 bases match TRBD1. The V and J ends lost 2 bases and 2 bases, in that order; junction bases with no gene match: 3. The CDR3 runs to 14 residues. Germline V lookup: CDR1 SGHDT, CDR2 YYEEEE. CDR3 sequence (DNA): TGTGCCAGCAGCTTACCGGGACAGCAAGAGACCCAGTACTTC. Protein product: CASSLPGQQETQYF.

The chain carries TRBV10-3 and TRBJ1-2; D remains unclear. V was clipped by 0 bases and J by 5 bases, with 10 bases between them. CDR3 length: 14 amino acids. Germline V gene data show CDR1 as ENHRY and CDR2 as SYGVKD. Here the CDR3 reads CAISESPGGYGYTF. CDR3 coding DNA: TGTGCCATCAGTGAGTCGCCCGGAGGATATGGCTACACCTTC.

The V call is TRBV9, the J call TRBJ2-1; 9 nucleotides align to TRBD1. This CDR3 contains 16 residues. J gave up 1 base and V 0 bases, and 2 bases lay outside the gene matches. Germline loops: CDR1 SGDLS, CDR2 YYNGEE. This CDR3 is CASSVAGTGSYNEQFF. CDR3 bases: TGTGCCAGCAGCGTAGCCGGGACAGGGTCCTACAATGAGCAGTTCTTC.

The chain recombines TRBV28 with TRBJ2-7; 7 positions agree with TRBD1. Germline values: CDR1 MDHEN, CDR2 SYDVKM. V trimming: 7 bases; J trimming: 2 bases; junction bases outside the gene matches: 8. The CDR3 runs to 14 residues. This CDR3 is CASTPGQRTYEQYF. Written as DNA, the CDR3 is TGTGCCAGCACTCCGGGACAGAGAACCTACGAGCAGTACTTC.

This chain uses TRBV18 with TRBJ1-4; TRBD1 matches 7 bases. With V trimmed by 4 bases and J by 7 bases, 6 bases remained unmatched. The V gene's germline CDR1 is KGHSH and CDR2 LQKENI. The CDR3 runs 14 residues. The CDR3 here is CASSLDRVGEKLFF. DNA for the CDR3: TGTGCCAGCTCACTCGACAGGGTCGGTGAAAAACTGTTTTTT.